The rows below give T cell receptor beta chains drawn from one sample of a study of shared clonotypes between healthy human individuals. Libraries were prepared by immunoSEQ multiplex PCR; TCRdb keeps only in-frame clonotypes and omits some of them. The sample consists of approximately 640,000 clones, more than 70% of them appearing once. Source material: memory CD4+ T cells sorted from blood. The receptors originated from a woman aged 25 to 45 in good health. The CDR3 runs from the conserved cysteine through the conserved F or W. The order of the fields is V gene, D gene, J gene, clone size, CDR3 protein, CDR3 DNA. D genes are given only for firm matches. Only some rows state a clone size, as once, few, many or a class for expanded clones.

V: TRBV19
D: TRBD2
J: TRBJ2-3
size: -
CDR3: CASRASGSHTDTQYF
DNA: TGTGCCAGTAGGGCTAGCGGGAGTCACACAGATACGCAGTATTTT

V: TRBV10-3
D: TRBD2
J: TRBJ2-1
size: -
CDR3: CAIRASGGDYNEQFF
DNA: TGTGCCATCAGAGCTAGCGGAGGGGACTACAATGAGCAGTTCTTC

V: TRBV30
D: TRBD1
J: TRBJ1-2
size: few
CDR3: CAWSHNVGTAVLLGYGYTF
DNA: TGTGCCTGGAGTCATAACGTCGGGACAGCGGTACTCTTGGGCTATGGCTACACCTTC

V: TRBV2
D: TRBD1
J: TRBJ1-1
size: -
CDR3: CASSSSDRGRAEAFF
DNA: TGTGCCAGCAGTTCCTCGGACAGGGGCAGGGCTGAAGCTTTCTTT

V: TRBV7-8
D: TRBD1
J: TRBJ1-2
size: few
CDR3: CASSLAATPGGTF
DNA: TGTGCCAGCAGCTTAGCTGCCACTCCAGGGGGCACCTTC

V: TRBV14
D: -
J: TRBJ2-7
size: many
CDR3: CASSQGRDSGFAYEQYF
DNA: TGTGCCAGCAGCCAGGGGCGAGATTCGGGGTTTGCCTACGAGCAGTACTTC

V: TRBV4-1
D: TRBD2
J: TRBJ2-7
size: -
CDR3: CASSLGTSGSYEQYF
DNA: TGCGCCAGCAGCCTCGGGACTAGCGGGTCTTACGAGCAGTACTTC

V: TRBV30
D: TRBD1
J: TRBJ2-2
size: -
CDR3: CAWSGQGDTGELFF
DNA: TGTGCCTGGAGTGGACAGGGAGACACCGGGGAGCTGTTTTTT

V: TRBV6-4
D: -
J: TRBJ1-2
size: few
CDR3: CASSNWDGRNYGYTF
DNA: TGTGCCAGCAGTAACTGGGACGGGCGTAACTATGGCTACACCTTC

V: TRBV11-3
D: TRBD1
J: TRBJ2-2
size: -
CDR3: CASSSGQVNTGELFF
DNA: TGTGCCAGCAGCTCGGGACAGGTTAACACCGGGGAGCTGTTTTTT

V: TRBV28
D: -
J: TRBJ1-1
size: few
CDR3: CASSLWEREAFF
DNA: TGTGCCAGCAGTTTATGGGAAAGAGAAGCTTTCTTT

V: TRBV9
D: TRBD2
J: TRBJ2-1
size: -
CDR3: CASSANSGTSGRDEQFF
DNA: TGTGCCAGCAGCGCCAATAGTGGGACTAGCGGGAGGGATGAGCAGTTCTTC

V: TRBV19
D: -
J: TRBJ1-5
size: -
CDR3: CASSIWGREQPQHF
DNA: TGTGCCAGTAGTATATGGGGACGTGAACAGCCCCAGCATTTT

V: TRBV5-1
D: -
J: TRBJ2-1
size: -
CDR3: CASSWEVRNEQFF
DNA: TGCGCCAGCAGCTGGGAGGTCCGTAATGAGCAGTTCTTC

V: TRBV7-3
D: -
J: TRBJ2-2
size: -
CDR3: CASSHNSYTGELFF
DNA: TGTGCCAGCAGCCATAACTCATACACCGGGGAGCTGTTTTTT

V: TRBV11-2
D: -
J: TRBJ2-7
size: -
CDR3: CASSSGAGARGEQYF
DNA: TGTGCCAGCAGCTCCGGAGCAGGGGCGCGCGGCGAGCAGTACTTC

V: TRBV29-1
D: -
J: TRBJ1-5
size: many
CDR3: CSVGEGDQPQHF
DNA: TGCAGCGTTGGGGAGGGGGACCAGCCCCAGCATTTT

V: TRBV2
D: -
J: TRBJ2-7
size: -
CDR3: CASRSTGFNEQYF
DNA: TGTGCCAGCAGGAGTACAGGGTTCAACGAGCAGTACTTC

V: TRBV19
D: TRBD1
J: TRBJ2-3
size: -
CDR3: CASSNDRVGTQYF
DNA: TGTGCCAGTAGTAATGACAGGGTGGGGACGCAGTATTTT

V: TRBV5-4
D: -
J: TRBJ1-2
size: -
CDR3: CASSLVEEDGYTF
DNA: TGTGCCAGCAGCTTGGTGGAAGAGGATGGCTACACCTTC

V: TRBV9
D: TRBD2
J: TRBJ2-7
size: once
CDR3: CASSVAPNGRPHEQYF
DNA: TGTGCCAGCAGCGTAGCTCCGAACGGGAGGCCCCACGAGCAGTACTTC

V: TRBV30
D: -
J: TRBJ2-3
size: -
CDR3: CAWSSTTGDSRPTDTQYF
DNA: TGTGCCTGGAGCAGCACCACCGGGGACTCCCGCCCCACAGATACGCAGTATTTT

V: TRBV9
D: -
J: TRBJ2-4
size: -
CDR3: CASSDRDGLGKNIQYF
DNA: TGTGCCAGCAGCGACCGGGACGGACTCGGCAAAAACATTCAGTACTTC

V: TRBV5-4
D: -
J: TRBJ1-4
size: few
CDR3: CASKNWEGEKLFF
DNA: TGTGCCAGCAAAAATTGGGAAGGAGAAAAACTGTTTTTT

V: TRBV27
D: -
J: TRBJ2-2
size: -
CDR3: CASSPRIDGELFF
DNA: TGTGCCAGCAGTCCAAGAATTGACGGGGAGCTGTTTTTT

V: TRBV18
D: -
J: TRBJ2-7
size: -
CDR3: CASSPERLSPYEQYF
DNA: TGTGCCAGCTCACCGGAAAGACTCTCTCCCTACGAGCAGTACTTC

V: TRBV6-1
D: -
J: TRBJ2-7
size: -
CDR3: CASSEVGRSYEQYF
DNA: TGTGCCAGCAGTGAAGTGGGCAGATCCTACGAGCAGTACTTC

V: TRBV10-3
D: -
J: TRBJ1-5
size: once
CDR3: CAISEPRAGLGNQPQHF
DNA: TGTGCCATCAGTGAGCCACGGGCAGGGTTAGGCAATCAGCCCCAGCATTTT

V: TRBV27
D: TRBD1
J: TRBJ2-7
size: once
CDR3: CASSFFPGQGFVGQYF
DNA: TGTGCCAGCAGTTTTTTCCCGGGACAGGGTTTTGTTGGGCAGTACTTC

V: TRBV29-1
D: TRBD1
J: TRBJ1-4
size: once
CDR3: CSVEGVTGDNEKLFF
DNA: TGCAGCGTTGAGGGGGTGACAGGGGATAATGAAAAACTGTTTTTT

V: TRBV18
D: -
J: TRBJ1-1
size: -
CDR3: CASSPNVAQVKNTEAFF
DNA: TGTGCCAGCTCACCAAACGTTGCACAGGTAAAGAACACTGAAGCTTTCTTT

V: TRBV18
D: -
J: TRBJ1-3
size: once
CDR3: CASSAAGVGNTIYF
DNA: TGTGCCAGCTCAGCGGCAGGGGTCGGAAACACCATATATTTT

V: TRBV28
D: -
J: TRBJ2-2
size: -
CDR3: CASSFLPGTTGELFF
DNA: TGTGCCAGCAGTTTTTTGCCAGGAACAACCGGGGAGCTGTTTTTT

V: TRBV4-1
D: TRBD2
J: TRBJ2-1
size: -
CDR3: CASSQGLADHNEQFF
DNA: TGCGCCAGCAGCCAAGGACTAGCGGATCACAATGAGCAGTTCTTC

V: TRBV29-1
D: -
J: TRBJ2-1
size: -
CDR3: CSVEERVYNEQFF
DNA: TGCAGCGTTGAGGAGCGGGTCTACAATGAGCAGTTCTTC

V: TRBV6-1
D: -
J: TRBJ1-5
size: -
CDR3: CASSEPVLRQPQHF
DNA: TGTGCCAGCAGTGAACCGGTTCTCCGCCAGCCCCAGCATTTT

V: TRBV5-1
D: -
J: TRBJ2-3
size: -
CDR3: CASTSEPGGADTQYF
DNA: TGCGCCAGCACCTCCGAACCCGGTGGAGCAGATACGCAGTATTTT

V: TRBV14
D: TRBD2
J: TRBJ2-7
size: -
CDR3: CASSHGRGF
DNA: TGTGCCAGCAGCCATGGGAGGGGCTTC

V: TRBV14
D: -
J: TRBJ1-3
size: -
CDR3: CASSHPTVLSGNTIYF
DNA: TGTGCCAGCAGCCACCCGACAGTTCTCTCTGGAAACACCATATATTTT

V: TRBV19
D: TRBD2
J: TRBJ2-7
size: few
CDR3: CASSPSGIGYEQYF
DNA: TGTGCCAGTAGTCCCAGCGGGATCGGCTACGAGCAGTACTTC

V: TRBV5-1
D: -
J: TRBJ2-3
size: -
CDR3: CASSEGAEGTVQYF
DNA: TGCGCCAGTTCGGAAGGGGCGGAAGGGACCGTTCAGTATTTT

V: TRBV19
D: TRBD2
J: TRBJ2-4
size: once
CDR3: CASSIVSGLAKNIQYF
DNA: TGTGCCAGTAGTATAGTTAGCGGGCTAGCCAAAAACATTCAGTACTTC

V: TRBV14
D: -
J: TRBJ1-4
size: -
CDR3: CASSQRLAFNEKLFF
DNA: TGTGCCAGCAGCCAAAGGCTGGCCTTTAATGAAAAACTGTTTTTT

V: TRBV19
D: -
J: TRBJ1-2
size: few
CDR3: CASSTGGASAYGYTF
DNA: TGTGCCAGCAGTACGGGGGGCGCTTCGGCCTATGGCTACACCTTC

V: TRBV27
D: TRBD2
J: TRBJ2-7
size: -
CDR3: CASSPSGTYYEQYF
DNA: TGTGCCAGCAGCCCAAGCGGGACTTACTACGAGCAGTACTTC

V: TRBV5-1
D: -
J: TRBJ1-1
size: -
CDR3: CASSAGSTDYTEAFF
DNA: TGCGCCAGCAGCGCGGGGTCGACGGACTACACTGAAGCTTTCTTT

V: TRBV2
D: -
J: TRBJ2-7
size: -
CDR3: CASCKTHGTQVSYEQYF
DNA: TGTGCCAGCTGTAAGACTCATGGGACTCAAGTCTCCTACGAGCAGTACTTC

V: TRBV12-5
D: -
J: TRBJ1-1
size: -
CDR3: CASGLVLGRGATEAFF
DNA: TGTGCTAGTGGTTTGGTACTGGGAAGGGGAGCCACTGAAGCTTTCTTT

V: TRBV6-5
D: -
J: TRBJ1-2
size: -
CDR3: CASTMGPNYGYTF
DNA: TGTGCCAGCACTATGGGGCCGAACTATGGCTACACCTTC

V: TRBV5-8
D: TRBD1
J: TRBJ2-7
size: -
CDR3: CASSYRTGSYEQYF
DNA: TGTGCCAGCAGCTACCGGACAGGGTCTTACGAGCAGTACTTC

V: TRBV11-2
D: -
J: TRBJ2-6
size: -
CDR3: CASSLDSNSGANVLTF
DNA: TGTGCCAGCAGCTTAGATTCAAACTCTGGGGCCAACGTCCTGACTTTC

V: TRBV5-4
D: -
J: TRBJ1-2
size: many
CDR3: CASTLGGANYGYTF
DNA: TGTGCCAGCACACTGGGGGGAGCTAACTATGGCTACACCTTC

V: TRBV7-8
D: TRBD1
J: TRBJ2-7
size: -
CDR3: CASRNTGTGGRFSDEQYF
DNA: TGTGCCAGCAGGAACACCGGGACAGGGGGCAGGTTTTCGGACGAGCAGTACTTC

V: TRBV15
D: -
J: TRBJ1-1
size: -
CDR3: CATSQARGAEAFF
DNA: TGTGCCACCAGCCAAGCCAGGGGTGCTGAAGCTTTCTTT